These 26 T cell receptor beta chains were all obtained from the same sample, sequenced in a study of T cell responses to AZD1222 COVID-19 vaccine. Some clones are missing from TCRdb's copy, which holds only in-frame ones; the method was immunoSEQ multiplex PCR. The repertoire holds 95,000 to 100,000 clones, with roughly nine tenths as singletons. The sample was peripheral blood, taken 28 days after the second AZD1222 dose. All receptors come from an adult who received the AZD1222 COVID-19 vaccine.

On this clone itself: This sample also contains other DNA sequences that code for the same CDR3. The rearrangement uses TRBV5-1 and TRBJ1-5; D is undetermined. CDR1 is SGHRS, CDR2 YFSETQ, per germline. The CDR3 is 13 residues long. V lost 2 bases and J lost 7, with 10 bases in between. The CDR3 DNA reads as TGCGCCAGCAGCTTTCGAGGAGGGCAGCCCCAGCATTTT. It is translated as CASSFRGGQPQHF. The whole variable domain, filled in from reference TRBV5-1 and TRBJ1-5, reads KAGVTQTPRYLIKTRGQQVTLSCSPISGHRSVSWYQQTPGQGLQFLFEYFSETQRNKGNFPGRFSGRQFSNSRSEMNVSTLELGDSALYLCASSFRGGQPQHFGDGTRLSIL.

This sequence joins TRBV7-8 and TRBJ2-7, with 7 bases matching TRBD1. The junction had 13 bases not matched to a gene; V was cut back by 5 bases and J by 3 bases. The CDR3 runs to 16 residues. The germline gives CDR1 SGHVS, CDR2 FQNEAQ. The CDR3 spells CASSKVGQRQNYEQYF. The CDR3, as DNA: TGTGCCAGCAGCAAAGTGGGACAGCGACAGAACTACGAGCAGTACTTC.

This chain uses TRBV6-5 with TRBJ2-5; 10 bases line up with TRBD2. Trimming removed 6 bases from V and 5 bases from J; junction bases left unmatched: 6. The length of the CDR3 is 14 residues. CDR1 MNHEY and CDR2 SVGAGI come from the germline V gene. CDR3 region: CASSKGLASETQYF. As DNA, the CDR3 is TGTGCCAGCAGCAAGGGACTAGCGTCGGAGACCCAGTACTTC.

This clone was counted a single time. The chain is built from TRBV6-2 or TRBV6-3 and TRBJ2-5; the match to TRBD1 covers 7 bases. The CDR3 has 14 amino acids. J lost 5 bases, V lost 5 bases, and 8 bases had no gene match. Germline V CDR1 and CDR2: MNHEY, SVGEGT. CDR3 coding DNA: TGTGCCAGCAGTCTCGCCGGGACAGTTGAGACCCAGTACTTC. It encodes CASSLAGTVETQYF.

This CDR3 reads CASSHRGGNTGELFF. The CDR3, as DNA: TGTGCCAGCAGCCACAGGGGTGGGAACACCGGGGAGCTGTTTTTT. The chain joins TRBV3-1 (or the pseudogene TRBV3-2) to TRBJ2-2; D is perhaps TRBD1 (6 bases). The CDR3 spans 15 residues. V lost 3 bases, J lost 1 base, and 9 bases lay in between. The germline CDR1 and CDR2 sequences are LGHDT and YNNKEL (reference sequence).

The V and J genes are TRBV6-5 and TRBJ2-1, with D unresolved. The CDR3 has 13 residues. CDR1 and CDR2 from the germline V gene are MNHEY and SVGAGI. Trimming left V 6 bases short and J 6 bases short, with 12 bases between. The CDR3 reads CASSGEVSNEQFF. The CDR3 DNA sequence: TGTGCCAGCAGCGGTGAAGTTTCCAATGAGCAGTTCTTC.

The chain joins TRBV15 to TRBJ1-2; 11 positions agree with TRBD1. The CDR3 spans 14 residues. Germline V gene lookup returns CDR1 LNHNV and CDR2 YYDKDF (reference sequence). The junction had 0 bases not matched to a gene; V was cut back by 1 base and J by 5 bases. CDR3 region: CATSRGDRGYGYTF. The CDR3 bases are TGTGCCACCAGCAGAGGGGACAGGGGGTATGGCTACACCTTC.

The rearrangement links TRBV6-5 to TRBJ2-7; perhaps D is TRBD1 or TRBD2 (5 bases each). The CDR3 loop spans 15 amino acids. V lost 6 bases and J lost 4, with 19 bases in between. Germline-derived CDR1 and CDR2 are MNHEY and SVGAGI. DNA for the CDR3: TGTGCCAGCAGGAAGAATCGGGACGAGCGGTACGAGCAGTACTTC. This codes for CASRKNRDERYEQYF.

The chain links TRBV5-4 to TRBJ2-6, with D tentatively TRBD1 or TRBD2 (5 bases each). The CDR3 sequence is 19 residues long. Per germline, CDR1 SGHNT and CDR2 YYREEE (reference sequence). V was shortened by 4 bases and J by 0 bases, with 20 bases between the two germline ends. The CDR3 region is CASSPDWGRLSSGANVLTF. For the CDR3, the DNA is TGTGCCAGCAGCCCTGACTGGGGACGTTTGAGCTCTGGGGCCAACGTCCTGACTTTC.

CDR3 amino acids: CASSAVGRTSYNEQFF. The CDR3 DNA reads TGTGCCAGCAGTGCGGTCGGCAGAACCTCCTACAATGAGCAGTTCTTC. The chain employs TRBV28 and TRBJ2-1; D not certain. V was trimmed by 5 bases and J by 0 bases, leaving 14 bases between them. The CDR3 has 16 amino acids. In germline, CDR1 is MDHEN, CDR2 SYDVKM. The complete variable domain, with remaining parts taken from reference TRBV28 and TRBJ2-1, reads DVKVTQSSRYLVKRTGEKVFLECVQDMDHENMFWYRQDPGLGLRLIYFSYDVKMKEKGDIPEGYSVSREKKERFSLILESASTNQTSMYLCASSAVGRTSYNEQFFGPGTRLTVL.

V is TRBV7-2 and J is TRBJ2-2; D ambiguous. Germline assignment: CDR1 SGHTA and CDR2 FQGNSA. This CDR3 is built from 15 residues. V dropped 0 bases and J dropped 6 bases, with 11 bases sitting between them. CDR3: CASSLAWERAGELFF. The CDR3, as DNA: TGTGCCAGCAGCTTAGCTTGGGAACGGGCCGGGGAGCTGTTTTTT. The full variable domain, with the rest looked up from reference TRBV7-2 and TRBJ2-2, is GAGVSQSPSNKVTEKGKDVELRCDPISGHTALYWYRQSLGQGLEFLIYFQGNSAPDKSGLPSDRFSAERTGGSVSTLTIQRTQQEDSAVYLCASSLAWERAGELFFGEGSRLTVL.

The CDR3: CASSLYPGASNQPQHF. CDR3 coding DNA: TGTGCCAGCAGTTTATATCCGGGGGCAAGCAATCAGCCCCAGCATTTT. The chain employs TRBV27 and TRBJ1-5; TRBD1 might be the D (6 bases). V was trimmed by 1 base and J by 1 base, leaving 11 bases between them. This CDR3 has 16 amino acids. Germline assignment: CDR1 MNHEY and CDR2 SMNVEV (reference sequence).

This clone has just a few counts. The chain links TRBV28 to TRBJ2-1; possible D gene TRBD2, 6 bases. CDR3 size: 15 residues. V was clipped by 5 bases and J by 2 bases, with 13 bases between them. Germline values: CDR1 MDHEN, CDR2 SYDVKM. CDR3 nucleotides: TGTGCCAGCAGTCGAAGGAGGGCCACCTACAATGAGCAGTTCTTC. Its translation: CASSRRRATYNEQFF.

The V gene is TRBV28, the J gene TRBJ1-1, with a tentative D call TRBD1 (5 bases). The germline V gene has CDR1 MDHEN and CDR2 SYDVKM. The germline V and J ends were trimmed by 8 bases and 5 bases, with 18 bases remaining between them. This CDR3 has 14 amino acids. The CDR3: CASGRTEWGTEAFF. In DNA form, the CDR3 reads TGTGCCAGCGGACGGACGGAGTGGGGGACTGAAGCTTTCTTT.

The chain has TRBV6-1 and TRBJ1-5; 7 nucleotides line up with TRBD1. With V trimmed by 3 bases and J by 4 bases, 6 bases remained unmatched. The CDR3 sequence is 15 residues long. The germline gives CDR1 MNHNS, CDR2 SASEGT. The CDR3 loop is CASSDGQASNQPQHF. The DNA for the CDR3 is TGTGCCAGCAGTGATGGACAGGCGTCAAATCAGCCCCAGCATTTT.

This chain joins TRBV7-8 and TRBJ2-7; 10 nucleotides agree with TRBD1. This CDR3 has 17 amino acids. Trimming took 0 bases from V and 0 from J; bases not matched to a gene: 5. Germline CDR1 and CDR2: SGHVS and FQNEAQ. CDR3 bases: TGTGCCAGCAGCTTAGCGCGGGGACAGGGGAGCTCCTACGAGCAGTACTTC. Its protein product is CASSLARGQGSSYEQYF.

This clone has more than one count but fewer than ten. The rearrangement links TRBV7-2 to TRBJ1-4, with D perhaps matching TRBD1 (6 bases). The ends were cut back, 5 bases at V and 3 bases at J, with 13 bases in the middle. There are 15 residues in the CDR3. Germline V gene lookup returns CDR1 SGHTA and CDR2 FQGNSA. The CDR3 DNA follows: TGTGCCAGCAGCCAACAGACAGGTCCTAATGAAAAACTGTTTTTT. Encoded protein: CASSQQTGPNEKLFF.

For the CDR3, the DNA is TGTGCCAGCAGCCTCGAGGGGGGCCAGCCCCAGCATTTT. Its translation is CASSLEGGQPQHF. V usage is TRBV11-2 and J usage is TRBJ1-5; D might be TRBD1 (6 bases). The CDR3 totals 13 residues. Germline values: CDR1 SGHAT, CDR2 FQNNGV. Trimming left V 5 bases short and J 7 bases short, with 12 bases between.

This chain links TRBV9 with TRBJ2-1; D unclear. The CDR3 has 16 amino acids. V was pared by 0 bases and J by 6 bases, with 16 bases between. Germline V gives CDR1 SGDLS, CDR2 YYNGEE. The CDR3 DNA is TGTGCCAGCAGCGTAGATGCGGCGCCTACTTTCAATGAGCAGTTCTTC. This codes for CASSVDAAPTFNEQFF.

The chain is built from TRBV19 and TRBJ2-1, with TRBD2 identical over 8 bases. The V segment lost 5 bases and the J segment 4 bases; nucleotides outside the gene matches: 7. Germline V CDR1 and CDR2: LNHDA, SQIVND (reference sequence). CDR3 length equals 15 residues. The CDR3 protein is CASSPTSGLYNEQFF. As DNA, the CDR3 is TGTGCCAGTAGTCCAACTAGCGGTCTTTACAATGAGCAGTTCTTC.

The DNA of the CDR3 is TGCAGTGCTAGTAGGGACAGCTTTACCGGGGAGGAGCAGTACTTC. Residues: CSASRDSFTGEEQYF. The chain is built from TRBV20-1 and TRBJ2-7, with 7 bases lining up with TRBD1. The CDR3 has 15 residues. The germline CDR1 and CDR2 sequences are DFQATT and SNEGSKA (reference sequence). J gave up 7 bases and V 3 bases, and 15 bases lay outside the gene matches.

This sequence joins TRBV4-2 and TRBJ2-1; TRBD2 aligns across 8 bases. V was pared by 0 bases and J by 12 bases, with 7 bases of the junction left unmatched. The CDR3 loop spans 14 amino acids. CDR1 is LGHNA, CDR2 YNFKEQ, per germline. CDR3 DNA: TGTGCCAGCAGCCAAGATCTCACGGGAGGGTTGCAGTTCTTC. Its protein is CASSQDLTGGLQFF.

The chain carries TRBV5-4 and TRBJ1-4; no definite D call. Germline CDR1 SGHNT, CDR2 YYREEE (reference sequence). The CDR3 length is 16 residues. V gave up 4 bases and J gave up 6 bases, with 19 bases separating them. In DNA form, the CDR3 reads TGTGCCAGCAGCCGTGGAGTTGGAGGCGGGTATGAAAAACTGTTTTTT. Its protein product is CASSRGVGGGYEKLFF.

This chain links TRBV6-5 with TRBJ2-2; D is undetermined. Germline V gene lookup returns CDR1 MNHEY and CDR2 SVGAGI. V lost 4 bases to trimming and J lost 6 bases, with 9 bases between them. The CDR3 has 13 amino acids. The CDR3 region has the DNA TGTGCCAGCAGTTCTCCTATGGCCGGGGAGCTGTTTTTT. Amino acid sequence: CASSSPMAGELFF.

The chain links TRBV7-9 to TRBJ2-7, with TRBD1 matching over 9 bases. The germline V gene has CDR1 SEHNR and CDR2 FQNEAQ (reference sequence). The length of the CDR3 is 15 residues. The V gene end was trimmed by 5 bases and the J gene end by 6 bases; junction bases not matched to a gene: 11. CDR3 residues: CASSRPRTGATEQYF. The CDR3, as DNA: TGTGCCAGCAGCCGCCCCCGGACAGGGGCTACCGAGCAGTACTTC.

This chain's CDR3 is CSARGLAELDYEQYF. The CDR3 region has the DNA TGCAGTGCTCGTGGACTAGCGGAGTTGGACTACGAGCAGTACTTC. The chain employs TRBV20-1 and TRBJ2-7, with 10 nucleotides matching TRBD2. Looked up from germline, CDR1 is DFQATT and CDR2 is SNEGSKA (reference sequence). This CDR3 is 15 amino acids long. V lost 5 bases, J lost 3 bases, and 10 bases stayed unmatched.